The 10 T cell receptor beta chains below all came from one sample that was sequenced in a study of T cells in Graves' hyperthyroidism and ophthalmopathy. Amplified regions were TCR beta CDR3 sequences from RNA transcripts. The TCR CDR3 first-round RT-PCR relied on the HTBI primer set. TCRdb used MiXCR to reprocess the multiplex PCR reads, holding one entry per CDR3 protein. The repertoire includes roughly 290,000 distinct CDR3 sequences, roughly 15% of them detected once, and roughly 7.9% sits in the top ten. The sequencing sample was made of blood. Source of these receptors: a woman between 40 and 50 years old with Graves' hyperthyroidism.

This clonotype appeared many times. This chain links TRBV19 with TRBJ1-2; 8 nucleotides align to TRBD1. V was clipped by 5 bases and J by 2 bases; unmatched bases: 7. CDR1 is LNHDA and CDR2 is SQIVND in the germline V gene (reference sequence). CDR3 size: 15 residues. CDR3 protein: CASSPPGQANYGYTF. The CDR3, as DNA: TGTGCCAGTAGTCCCCCGGGACAGGCGAACTATGGCTACACCTTC.

This clonotype was seen a few times. The chain has TRBV11-2 and TRBJ2-3; possible D gene TRBD2, 5 bases. This CDR3 region has 14 residues. The germline CDR1 and CDR2 sequences are SGHAT and FQNNGV. V was trimmed by 5 bases and J by 1 base, leaving 10 bases between them. Here the CDR3 reads CASSRAGRTDTQYF. The CDR3 coding sequence is TGTGCCAGCAGCCGGGCGGGCCGCACAGATACGCAGTATTTT.

This clonotype occurred a few times. The V and J genes are TRBV20-1 and TRBJ1-6, with TRBD1 identical over 8 bases. Germline V gene data show CDR1 as DFQATT and CDR2 as SNEGSKA (reference sequence). J gave up 10 bases and V 8 bases, and 7 bases lay outside the gene matches. CDR3 length equals 12 residues. CDR3 sequence: CSIGQGGSPLHF. For the CDR3, the DNA is TGCAGTATCGGACAGGGAGGATCACCCCTCCACTTT.

In its sample, this clonotype was seen many times. The CDR3 protein is CASSESRYEQYF. Here the CDR3 DNA reads TGTGCCAGCAGTGAGTCGAGATACGAGCAGTACTTC. The rearrangement joins TRBV25-1 to TRBJ2-7; no reliable D call. The germline V gene encodes CDR1 MGHDK and CDR2 SYGVNS. This CDR3 region has 12 residues. Deletions cut 3 bases from V and 4 bases from J, with 7 bases between.

V gene TRBV29-1 combines with J gene TRBJ1-1, with unresolved D. V dropped 6 bases and J dropped 0 bases, with 5 bases sitting between them. Germline V gene lookup returns CDR1 SQVTM and CDR2 ANQGSEA. This CDR3 has 11 residues. The CDR3 here is CSVKVNTEAFF. As DNA, the CDR3 is TGCAGCGTAAAGGTGAACACTGAAGCTTTCTTT.

This clonotype showed up many times. The V call is TRBV13, the J call TRBJ2-1; D not resolved. CDR3 length: 13 residues. Germline V lookup: CDR1 PRHDT, CDR2 FYEKMQ (reference sequence). V shed 2 bases and J shed 6 bases, with 8 bases lying between them. DNA for the CDR3: TGTGCCAGCAGCTTAAGTCCCAGCAATGAGCAGTTCTTC. Translation: CASSLSPSNEQFF.

Ten or more counts support this clonotype. The J gene is TRBJ2-7, the V gene TRBV7-6; no firm D call. Germline lookup yields CDR1 SGHVS and CDR2 FNYEAQ. V was trimmed by 0 bases and J by 2 bases, leaving 8 bases between them. This CDR3 has 14 residues. CDR3: CASSLASQTYEQYF. CDR3 coding DNA: TGTGCCAGCAGCTTAGCGTCACAGACCTACGAGCAGTACTTC.

This clonotype was seen repeatedly, ten times or more. Compared with germline, one end of the junction differs, possibly owing to a read error. The chain is built from TRBV20-1 and TRBJ2-3, with 9 bases that match TRBD2. Germline CDR1 is DFQATT and CDR2 is SNEGSKA (reference sequence). This CDR3 is built from 14 residues. The CDR3 here is CRGVGSGRTDTQYF. The CDR3 DNA is TGTAGGGGGGTGGGTAGCGGGAGAACAGATACGCAGTATTTT.

This clonotype has a count of ten or more. The chain is built from TRBV18 and TRBJ1-4, with unresolved D. The germline gives CDR1 KGHSH, CDR2 LQKENI. V lost 2 bases and J 7 bases, leaving 5 bases between the germline ends. The CDR3 covers 12 residues. The CDR3 DNA reads as TGTGCCAGCTCACCAGGAGTTGAAAAACTGTTTTTT. Protein sequence: CASSPGVEKLFF.

This clonotype came up many times. The chain joins TRBV20-1 to TRBJ1-2; D is unresolved. The CDR3 length is 12 residues. The V end was cut by 7 bases, the J end by 2 bases, with 11 bases between. Germline V lookup: CDR1 DFQATT, CDR2 SNEGSKA (reference sequence). CDR3 region: CSVSKANYGYTF. CDR3 nucleotide sequence: TGCAGTGTAAGCAAGGCGAACTATGGCTACACCTTC.